This record covers a single TCR beta chain. It has no known antigen specificity. No qualities accompany the bases; no much larger clone lies one base away. TCR beta CDR3 regions were sequenced from DNA using the immunoSEQ Assay. Turning to the authors' computational methods: To compute T cell density, TCR beta template counts were normalized to usable DNA, which was estimated by amplifying housekeeping genes. The preseqR package was used to estimate richness by extrapolating to 400,000 templates for PBMC samples and to 120,000 templates for tissue samples. Clonality was calculated as one minus Pielou's evenness. Tissue-enriched TCRs were identified by differential abundance testing using productive amino-acid clonotypes, minimum total count 5 and alpha 0.1. The Jaccard Index and the Morisita Overlap Index were used to quantify repertoire overlap between compartments. GLIPH clustered TCR beta CDR3s with public tetramer-defined viral CDR3s; viral motifs required at least three viral sequences plus V-gene enrichment. TCRdb took over this immuneACCESS table, retaining in-frame rearrangements with V and J assigned. Such tables are incomplete; in checked studies, under half of the missing clones stem from an unresolved V gene, and the remainder is unexplained. Clone size and V and J calls were adopted from that table, with D and trimming inferred from the DNA. For this sample the table gives more than 45,000 clones, of which about 72% were detected only once. The top ten clonotypes cover 17% of the sample.

The CDR3 holds 13 amino acids from the cysteine to the phenylalanine. The only DNA kept is the CDR3, 39 bases in frame from the first base. CDR1 and CDR2, per the germline V gene, are MNHEY and SVGAGI. V is clipped by 6 bases and J by 4 bases, and the sequence between their germline boundaries is 12 bases long. The record originates from a study of T cells in localized non-small cell lung cancer (TCRdb year 2020). Concerning the study at large: The study examined T cell repertoires in under 300 patients with early-stage NSCLC and compared tumors with uninvolved tumor-adjacent lungs. The mean age of the NSCLC patients was under 70 years, with 120 to 150 men and 110 or so women. All 240 or so NSCLC patients in the cohort were treatment-naive and had localized lung tumors that were resected. General study outcomes and caveats: Uninvolved tumor-adjacent lung showed the highest T cell clonality, higher than tumor, which suggests more focused antigenic responses in the uninvolved tumor-adjacent lung. Because multi-region tumor sequencing was not performed, intratumor heterogeneity could not be ruled out. Because of the exploratory design, TCR variables were selected using unadjusted p-values without false-discovery rate correction. A median of roughly 58 of the top 100 tumor clones were detected in paired uninvolved adjacent lung, and 28 of these tumor clones were also found among the top 100 clones of the paired uninvolved adjacent lung. Longer overall survival was associated with higher T cell density in blood, whereas shorter survival was associated with higher clonality in adjacent lung.

At diagnosis, peripheral blood, uninvolved tumor-adjacent lung and tumor were collected and stored as a combination of fresh-frozen and FFPE material. For TCR repertoire profiling, blood samples were analyzed as peripheral blood mononuclear cells. The specimen comprised peripheral blood, sampled before any cancer treatment. The chain is encoded by TRBV6-5 joined to TRBJ2-5; the D segment cannot be called with confidence. This TCR derives from a man between 35 and 75 years old with stage I squamous cell lung carcinoma. CDR3 sequence: CASSRSTGETQYF. The DNA sequence reads TGTGCCAGCAGCCGATCGACGGGAGAGACCCAGTACTTC.